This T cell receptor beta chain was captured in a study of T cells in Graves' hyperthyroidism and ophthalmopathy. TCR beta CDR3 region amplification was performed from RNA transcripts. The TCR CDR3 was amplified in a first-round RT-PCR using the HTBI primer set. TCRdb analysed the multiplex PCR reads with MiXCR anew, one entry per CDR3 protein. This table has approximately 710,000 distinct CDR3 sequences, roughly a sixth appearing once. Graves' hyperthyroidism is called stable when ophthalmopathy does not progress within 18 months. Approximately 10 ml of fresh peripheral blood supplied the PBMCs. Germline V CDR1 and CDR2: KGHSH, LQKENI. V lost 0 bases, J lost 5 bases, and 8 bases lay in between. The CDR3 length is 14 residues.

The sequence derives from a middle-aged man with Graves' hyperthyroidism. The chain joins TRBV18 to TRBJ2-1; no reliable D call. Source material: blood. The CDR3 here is CASSPPRTNNEQFF. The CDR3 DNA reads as TGTGCCAGCTCACCACCAAGGACGAACAATGAGCAGTTCTTC.